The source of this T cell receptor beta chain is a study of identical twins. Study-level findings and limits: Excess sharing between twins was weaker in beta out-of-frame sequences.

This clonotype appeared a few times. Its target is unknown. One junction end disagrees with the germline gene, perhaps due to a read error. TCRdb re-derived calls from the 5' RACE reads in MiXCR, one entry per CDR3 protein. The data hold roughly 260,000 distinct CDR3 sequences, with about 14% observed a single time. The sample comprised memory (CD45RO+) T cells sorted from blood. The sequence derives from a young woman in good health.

The CDR3 DNA sequence: TGTGCTAGCAGCCCCCAAGAGGGACAGACCCAGTACTTC. It codes for CASSPQEGQTQYF. The rearrangement links TRBV7-7 to TRBJ2-5, with D perhaps matching TRBD1 or TRBD2 (5 bases each). The CDR3 contains 13 residues. Germline lookup yields CDR1 SSHAT and CDR2 FNYEAQ (reference sequence).